This T cell receptor (beta chain) was sequenced for a study of blood T cell repertoires in COVID-19. Study context: Both acute and convalescent COVID-19 samples were obtained from the United States, Italy and Spain. T cells, B-cell-depleted T cells, or PBMCs provided the cDNA or gDNA that served as material.

The authors' processing: Estimation of nucleated cell counts was performed using reference gene primer amplification. The protocol was immunoSEQ multiplex PCR, while the TCRdb copy is restricted to in-frame clones and leaves out a portion. V and J calls plus clone size are reproduced from that table; the DNA served to infer D and trimming. The sample records around 250,000 clones, about nine tenths being singletons. Germline V gene sequence: CDR1 LNHDA, CDR2 SQIVND (reference sequence). Trimming took 10 bases from V and 6 from J, leaving 9 bases between them. The CDR3 extends over 10 amino acids. The chain has TRBV19 and TRBJ1-2; D unresolved. The receptor was derived from a man in his sixties with acute or convalescent COVID-19. The source material was peripheral blood. The CDR3 reads CATNGDGYTF. For the CDR3, the DNA is TGTGCCACCAACGGGGATGGCTACACCTTC.